This T cell receptor (beta chain) comes out of a study of cytotoxic CD8 clonotypes in ibrutinib-treated CLL. Study as a whole: Samples averaged roughly 260,000 productive templates and some 91,000 productive rearrangements.

In the case of this clone: Its antigen is not known.

Whole-study results and caveats: Clonality rose at ibrutinib response and fell back toward baseline at progression.

The trim removed 5 bases at V and 1 base at J, leaving 5 bases unmatched. The CDR3 is made up of 16 amino acids. Germline V gene sequence: CDR1 SGHAT, CDR2 FQNNGV. Method: immunoSEQ multiplex PCR; TCRdb's copy keeps in-frame clones and lacks some. The sample carries hundreds of thousands of clones, almost 80% recorded once. Extraction of approximately 2 micrograms of genomic DNA from cryopreserved PBMCs supplied material for TCR beta libraries. This clonotype was sampled from a human donor with chronic lymphocytic leukemia. The chain carries TRBV11-2 and TRBJ1-5; 10 bases fit TRBD1. Sample: PBMCs, taken before ibrutinib treatment. The CDR3 nucleotides are TGTGCCAGCAGCAACGGGGGACAGGGGAGCAATCAGCCCCAGCATTTT. Translated, it gives CASSNGGQGSNQPQHF.